Listed here are 19 T cell receptor beta chains from one sample, sequenced in a study of blood T cell repertoires in COVID-19. The protocol was immunoSEQ multiplex PCR, while the TCRdb copy is restricted to in-frame clones and leaves out a portion. The table lists about 95,000 clones, about 85% of them singletons, with approximately 23% in the top ten. The source material was peripheral blood. The receptors shown here come from a man older than 75 with active or convalescent COVID-19.

The V gene is TRBV11-2, the J gene TRBJ2-7, with 8 bases matching TRBD1. The CDR3 runs to 14 residues. Germline V gene data show CDR1 as SGHAT and CDR2 as FQNNGV. V shed 5 bases, J shed 3 bases, and the junction held 6 bases outside the gene matches. The CDR3 bases are TGTGCCAGCAGCCTAGCAGGGGGCGTCTACGAGCAGTACTTC. Its translation is CASSLAGGVYEQYF.

The gene calls are TRBV15 and TRBJ2-3; a possible D gene is TRBD2 (6 bases). The V end lost 6 bases, the J end lost 1 base, and 8 bases lay between the germline ends. There are 13 residues in the CDR3. The germline CDR1 and CDR2 sequences are LNHNV and YYDKDF (reference sequence). The CDR3 region is CATRRGGTDTQYF. The CDR3 nucleotides are TGTGCCACCAGGCGGGGTGGCACAGATACGCAGTATTTT.

The chain links TRBV18 to TRBJ2-7, with D possibly TRBD1 on 6 matching bases. Trimming shortened V by 5 bases and J by 4 bases, and 12 bases separated the two germline ends. The germline CDR1 and CDR2 sequences are KGHSH and LQKENI. There are 13 residues in the CDR3. The CDR3 DNA reads as TGTGCCAGCTCATCCTCAGGGGAATACGAGCAGTACTTC. Translation gives CASSSSGEYEQYF.

This clone was counted once. The rearrangement joins TRBV11-2 to TRBJ1-3, with 8 bases lining up with TRBD1. The junction had 5 bases not matched to a gene; V was cut back by 3 bases and J by 1 base. Germline V lookup: CDR1 SGHAT, CDR2 FQNNGV. The CDR3 runs to 16 residues. DNA of the CDR3: TGTGCCAGCAGCTTGGACAGGGCATCTTCTGGAAACACCATATATTTT. It specifies CASSLDRASSGNTIYF.

This clone was observed a few times. CDR3 residues: CASIPDTTMYGYTF. The CDR3 nucleotides read TGTGCCAGCATACCGGACACAACTATGTATGGCTACACCTTC. The chain joins TRBV6-6 to TRBJ1-2; D possibly corresponds to TRBD1 (5 bases). CDR3 length: 14 amino acids. Germline assignment: CDR1 MNHNY and CDR2 SVGAGI (reference sequence). V was trimmed by 7 bases and J by 5 bases, leaving 17 bases between them.

The chain is built from TRBV5-1 and TRBJ1-6, with 8 bases that match TRBD1. The CDR3 runs 14 residues. Per the germline V gene, CDR1 is SGHRS and CDR2 is YFSETQ. V gave up 5 bases and J gave up 8 bases; unmatched junction bases: 6. CDR3 amino acids: CASRIQGADSPLHF. CDR3 nucleotides: TGCGCCAGCAGAATTCAGGGGGCTGATTCACCCCTCCACTTT.

The chain joins TRBV19 to TRBJ1-6, with unresolved D. The CDR3 has 15 residues. The germline CDR1 and CDR2 sequences are LNHDA and SQIVND (reference sequence). V was clipped by 5 bases and J by 5 bases, with 13 bases between them. Written as DNA, the CDR3 is TGTGCCAGTAGTGCGCGGGTCAGGAATAATTCACCCCTCCACTTT. Its translation: CASSARVRNNSPLHF. Combining the CDR3 with reference TRBV19 and TRBJ1-6 gives the whole variable domain DGGITQSPKYLFRKEGQNVTLSCEQNLNHDAMYWYRQDPGQGLRLIYYSQIVNDFQKGDIAEGYSVSREKKESFPLTVTSAQKNPTAFYLCASSARVRNNSPLHFGNGTRLTVT.

Remarks on this clone: In the same sample, other DNA sequences code for this CDR3. This rearrangement joins TRBV5-4 to TRBJ1-2; 8 bases fit TRBD1. Trimming took 2 bases from V and 0 from J; bases not matched to a gene: 3. The germline V gene encodes CDR1 SGHNT and CDR2 YYREEE (reference sequence). The CDR3 runs 15 residues. For the CDR3, the DNA is TGTGCCAGCAGCTTAGACAGGGGATCTAACTATGGCTACACCTTC. Translated, it gives CASSLDRGSNYGYTF.

The chain couples TRBV15 to TRBJ2-5; no clear D gene. The CDR3 loop spans 14 amino acids. The V gene's germline CDR1 is LNHNV and CDR2 YYDKDF (reference sequence). The V end lost 5 bases, the J end lost 2 bases, and 12 bases lay between the germline ends. CDR3: CATSLDWRQETQYF. For the CDR3, the DNA is TGTGCCACCAGCTTGGATTGGCGGCAAGAGACCCAGTACTTC.

The table lists this clone with a count of one. This chain joins TRBV5-1 and TRBJ2-2, with 11 bases lining up with TRBD1. There are 17 residues in the CDR3. In germline, CDR1 is SGHRS, CDR2 YFSETQ. Trimming cost V 4 bases and J 2 bases; bases outside gene matches: 7. CDR3 bases: TGCGCCAGCAGCCCCCGGGACAGGGGGGCCAACACCGGGGAGCTGTTTTTT. Amino acid sequence: CASSPRDRGANTGELFF.

This chain uses TRBV19 with TRBJ2-4; 8 nucleotides line up with TRBD1. The V gene's germline CDR1 is LNHDA and CDR2 SQIVND (reference sequence). The CDR3 extends over 16 amino acids. V dropped 5 bases and J dropped 6; count of bases not matched to a gene: 12. CDR3 sequence reads: CASSSSSGGARNIQYF. The CDR3 nucleotides are TGTGCCAGTAGTTCTTCCTCAGGGGGCGCGAGAAACATTCAGTACTTC.

CDR3: CASRLEGVGDTEAFF. DNA of the CDR3: TGTGCCAGCAGATTGGAGGGTGTCGGGGACACTGAAGCTTTCTTT. The rearrangement joins TRBV6-6 to TRBJ1-1; D unresolved. The CDR3 is made up of 15 amino acids. Germline CDR1 MNHNY, CDR2 SVGAGI (reference sequence). V was trimmed by 6 bases and J by 3 bases, leaving 17 bases between them.

The chain carries TRBV6-5 and TRBJ1-5; 7 bases line up with TRBD1. Germline-derived CDR1 and CDR2 are MNHEY and SVGAGI. After removal of 7 bases from V and 3 bases from J, the junction contained 3 bases not matched to a gene. This CDR3 has 13 residues. This CDR3 reads CASIQGSNQPQHF. Here the CDR3 DNA reads TGTGCCAGCATACAGGGGTCCAATCAGCCCCAGCATTTT.

This clone was picked up one time. The chain employs TRBV4-1 and TRBJ1-6; D might be TRBD1 (5 bases). CDR1 and CDR2 from the germline V gene are MGHRA and YSYEKL. The CDR3 covers 16 residues. The V end was cut by 1 base, the J end by 6 bases, with 13 bases between. The CDR3 DNA follows: TGCGCCAGCAGCCAAGTAGAGGGGAGGACTAATTCACCCCTCCACTTT. Translated, it gives CASSQVEGRTNSPLHF.

In its sample, this clone was seen once. This chain uses TRBV19 with TRBJ2-2; D not certain. V was cut by 3 bases and J by 6 bases, with 14 bases left in between. The CDR3 runs to 15 residues. The V gene's germline CDR1 is LNHDA and CDR2 SQIVND (reference sequence). The CDR3 DNA is TGTGCCAGTAGTATTCTACAGATCCAGGCCGGGGAGCTGTTTTTT. This codes for CASSILQIQAGELFF.

This clone has only a few counts. The rearrangement uses TRBV7-6 and TRBJ2-7; 7 nucleotides line up with TRBD1. V shed 4 bases and J 6 bases; nucleotides not matched to a gene: 6. Germline V lookup: CDR1 SGHVS, CDR2 FNYEAQ. This CDR3 comprises 13 residues. The CDR3 spells CASSSLQGSEQYF. The CDR3 region has the DNA TGTGCCAGCAGCTCCTTACAGGGGAGCGAGCAGTACTTC. Filled out from reference TRBV7-6 and TRBJ2-7, the complete variable domain reads GAGVSQSPRYKVTKRGQDVALRCDPISGHVSLYWYRQALGQGPEFLTYFNYEAQQDKSGLPNDRFSAERPEGSISTLTIQRTEQRDSAMYRCASSSLQGSEQYFGPGTRLTVT.

This clone appeared a single time. The gene calls are TRBV6-5 and TRBJ1-2; D is perhaps TRBD1 (5 bases). The CDR3 has 13 amino acids. V was cut by 5 bases and J by 4 bases, with 11 bases left in between. From germline, CDR1 is MNHEY and CDR2 SVGAGI. CDR3 sequence: CASSPGEIYGYTF. The CDR3 DNA follows: TGTGCCAGCAGTCCGGGGGAGATCTATGGCTACACCTTC.

In this sample, this clone turned up many times. This chain connects TRBV6-4 to TRBJ2-2; no definite D call. Looked up from germline, CDR1 is MRHNA and CDR2 is SNTAGT. Trimming left V 4 bases short and J 5 bases short, with 14 bases between. This CDR3 comprises 15 residues. DNA for the CDR3: TGTGCCAGCAGTGTGTCGCAGGATAGTACCGGGGAGCTGTTTTTT. Translation gives CASSVSQDSTGELFF.

The J gene is TRBJ2-3, the V gene TRBV19; the D gene is possibly TRBD2 (6 bases). V was trimmed by 0 bases and J by 2 bases, leaving 9 bases between them. Germline values: CDR1 LNHDA, CDR2 SQIVND (reference sequence). The CDR3 consists of 15 residues. The CDR3 protein is CASSIEGGFTDTQYF. The CDR3 region has the DNA TGTGCCAGTAGTATAGAGGGGGGATTCACAGATACGCAGTATTTT.